This T cell receptor (beta chain) derives from a study of long-term antiretroviral therapy in people with HIV. The study, taken as a whole, reports: The data indicate that diversity increased after ART but remained below transplant donor controls.

Sequencing relied on immunoSEQ assay v3.0, run at survey level. Some clones are missing from TCRdb's copy, which holds only in-frame ones; the method was immunoSEQ multiplex PCR. The profile shows roughly 17,000 clones, 91% of them singletons. The germline V gene has CDR1 SGHTA and CDR2 FQGNSA. V was pared by 5 bases and J by 4 bases, with 7 bases of the junction left unmatched. The CDR3 extends over 14 amino acids. Prior to DNA extraction, the samples held about 0.95-11 million cryopreserved PBMC. Regarding this clone: What it binds is unknown.

This TCR came from a man in his sixties with HIV. The sequences come from unsorted PBMCs, collected 0.3 years after starting antiretroviral therapy. The rearrangement joins TRBV7-2 to TRBJ2-5; TRBD1 agrees at 7 bases. The CDR3 sequence is CASSRDRASETQYF. The CDR3 nucleotides read TGTGCCAGCAGCCGAGACAGGGCGTCAGAGACCCAGTACTTC.